This TCR beta chain was captured by sequencing in a study of beta chain features in type 1 diabetes. Expressed TCRB transcripts were sequenced, since all the RNA that had been isolated was reverse transcribed. Profiling relied on immunoSEQ multiplex PCR, and the TCRdb table lists in-frame clones only, not all of them. The table records 350,000 to 400,000 clones, 10% to 15% of them present only once. Remarks on this clone: The target antigen is unknown.

The V end was cut by 2 bases, the J end by 3 bases, with 5 bases between. Germline V gene sequence: CDR1 SNHLY, CDR2 FYNNEI. The CDR3 is 12 residues long. General study results and limits: For TCRB rearrangement, an influence of HLA type remained unresolved here. For Type 1 diabetes patients, all four CD4+ subsets carried TCRB CDR3s that were moderately but significantly shorter. A closer apparent resemblance between naive, central memory and Treg TCRB repertoires was seen in patients than in healthy donors.

This clonotype originated in a woman younger than 35 with type 1 diabetes. The rearrangement links TRBV2 to TRBJ2-7; no clear D. Sample: naive CD4+ T cells from blood. In DNA, the CDR3 is TGTGCCAGCAGTGAACTCGGCTACGAGCAGTACTTC. This translates into CASSELGYEQYF.